The source of this T cell receptor beta chain is a study of shared clonotypes between healthy human individuals. Study-wide background: Used for every donor were three CD4 naive, three CD4 memory, two CD8 naive and one CD8 memory plate. Study-wide points: Sequencing depth was predicted to influence how clonotypes are shared among donors.

The CDR3 totals 17 residues. Trimming stripped 4 bases from V and 6 bases from J, with 23 bases between. The germline gives CDR1 SGDLS, CDR2 YYNGEE. With respect to this clone: Antigen: not known.

Here immunoSEQ multiplex PCR was the method, and the copy in TCRdb shows in-frame clones only, minus some. The table lists some 2.4 million clones, 80% to 95% of them singletons. This receptor was identified in a man younger than 35 in good health. Some clones in this sample may be carry-over from other donors' samples. Sequencing used naive CD4+ T cells from PBMCs. The subset denotes: CD45RA+ positively selected. This chain joins TRBV9 and TRBJ2-1, with D tentatively TRBD1 or TRBD2 (5 bases each). CDR3 coding DNA: TGTGCCAGCAGCACCGAAGGAGGACACTTCGACTCCAATGAGCAGTTCTTC. Its protein is CASSTEGGHFDSNEQFF.